One and the same sample provided the 6 T cell receptor beta chains below, sequenced in a study of blood T cell repertoires in COVID-19. Only in-frame clones appear in the TCRdb table, and some are missing; sequencing was by immunoSEQ multiplex PCR. Of fewer than 450,000 clones listed, roughly 84% are singletons. Specimen: PBMCs or T cells enriched from blood (not recorded which). The source is a woman in her thirties who had recovered from COVID-19.

V is TRBV6-5 and J is TRBJ1-2; 7 positions match TRBD1. Looked up from germline, CDR1 is MNHEY and CDR2 is SVGAGI. With V trimmed by 0 bases and J by 8 bases, 9 bases remained unmatched. The CDR3 is 15 amino acids. Here the CDR3 reads CASSYSIAGGGGYTF. DNA of the CDR3: TGTGCCAGCAGTTACTCGATAGCAGGGGGTGGCGGCTACACCTTC.

The rearrangement uses TRBV7-2 and TRBJ1-6; possible D gene TRBD1, 5 bases. The length of the CDR3 is 14 residues. Trimming took 1 base from V and 8 from J, leaving 9 bases between them. Looked up from germline, CDR1 is SGHTA and CDR2 is FQGNSA. The CDR3 spells CASSLVRVDSPLHF. The CDR3 DNA follows: TGTGCCAGCAGCTTAGTCAGGGTTGATTCACCCCTCCACTTT.

The chain links TRBV11-2 to TRBJ1-6; D might be TRBD1 (5 bases). CDR1 is SGHAT and CDR2 is FQNNGV in the germline V gene. The CDR3 contains 15 residues. V was trimmed by 4 bases and J by 4 bases, leaving 11 bases between them. CDR3 in amino acids: CASSSTGLYNSPLHF. Here the CDR3 DNA reads TGTGCCAGCAGCTCAACAGGCCTATATAATTCACCCCTCCACTTT.

The chain has TRBV6-5 and TRBJ1-2, with 7 nucleotides matching TRBD1. Germline V lookup: CDR1 MNHEY, CDR2 SVGAGI. The CDR3 sequence is 14 residues long. V trimming: 6 bases; J trimming: 3 bases; junction bases outside the gene matches: 7. CDR3 bases: TGTGCCAGCAGCTCCCGGGACAGAGACTATGGCTACACCTTC. Residues: CASSSRDRDYGYTF.

This rearrangement joins TRBV5-4 to TRBJ1-1; TRBD1 agrees at 8 bases. The CDR3 runs to 17 residues. Germline CDR1 and CDR2: SGHNT and YYREEE (reference sequence). With 0 bases clipped from V and 0 bases from J, the junction kept 7 bases outside the gene matches. Here the CDR3 reads CASSLVQGAVMNTEAFF. The CDR3 DNA is TGTGCCAGCAGCTTGGTGCAGGGGGCAGTCATGAACACTGAAGCTTTCTTT.

This sequence joins TRBV28 and TRBJ1-2; D remains unclear. Trimming left V 6 bases short and J 4 bases short, with 18 bases between. Germline CDR1 MDHEN, CDR2 SYDVKM. CDR3 length equals 15 residues. CDR3 DNA sequence: TGTGCCAGCAGCAATCCTCGCCGAGTCCCCTATGGCTACACCTTC. This translates into CASSNPRRVPYGYTF.